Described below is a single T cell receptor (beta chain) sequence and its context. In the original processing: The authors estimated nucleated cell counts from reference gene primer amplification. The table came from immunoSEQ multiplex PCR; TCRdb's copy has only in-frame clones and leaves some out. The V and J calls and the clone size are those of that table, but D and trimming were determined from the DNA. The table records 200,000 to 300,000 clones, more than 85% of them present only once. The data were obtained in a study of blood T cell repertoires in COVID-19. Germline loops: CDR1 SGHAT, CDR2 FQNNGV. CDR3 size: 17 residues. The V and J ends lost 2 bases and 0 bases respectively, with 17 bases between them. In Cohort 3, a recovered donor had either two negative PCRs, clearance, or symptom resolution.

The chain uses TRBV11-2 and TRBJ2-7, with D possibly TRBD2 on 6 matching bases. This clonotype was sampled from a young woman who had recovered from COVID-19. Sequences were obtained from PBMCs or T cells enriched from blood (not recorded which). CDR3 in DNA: TGTGCCAGCAGCTTACCAGGGAGGAGGGCGAGCTCCTACGAGCAGTACTTC. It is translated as CASSLPGRRASSYEQYF.